This entry lists 3 T cell receptor beta chains sequenced from one sample in a study of OX40 agonist ivuxolimab in advanced cancers. This table comes from immunoSEQ multiplex PCR, and its TCRdb copy is limited to in-frame clones, with some not included. The sample lists about 68,000 clones; about 79% were seen once. Material: CD4+ or CD8+ T cells sorted from blood, obtained in a trial of the OX40 agonist ivuxolimab. The receptors were gathered from an adult with an advanced solid tumor such as melanoma, head and neck, liver or kidney cancer.

V is TRBV5-1 and J is TRBJ2-2; TRBD2 matches at 13 bases. Germline assignment: CDR1 SGHRS and CDR2 YFSETQ. The CDR3 has 16 residues. The V gene end was trimmed by 4 bases and the J gene end by 4 bases; junction bases not matched to a gene: 4. The CDR3: CASSQGLAGVTGELFF. For the CDR3, the DNA is TGCGCCAGCAGCCAAGGACTAGCGGGAGTCACCGGGGAGCTGTTTTTT.

This chain joins TRBV28 and TRBJ1-2, with D uncertain. V dropped 3 bases and J dropped 8 bases, with 10 bases sitting between them. The CDR3 sequence is 12 residues long. Germline loops: CDR1 MDHEN, CDR2 SYDVKM. The CDR3 loop reads CASSLGSWGYTF. In DNA, the CDR3 is TGTGCCAGCAGTTTGGGCAGTTGGGGCTACACCTTC.

V gene TRBV28 combines with J gene TRBJ2-4; no clear D gene. The V and J ends lost 5 bases and 6 bases respectively, with 11 bases between them. The germline V gene encodes CDR1 MDHEN and CDR2 SYDVKM. CDR3 length: 13 amino acids. This CDR3 is CASSPTNGNIQYF. CDR3 bases: TGTGCCAGCAGTCCCACGAACGGAAACATTCAGTACTTC.